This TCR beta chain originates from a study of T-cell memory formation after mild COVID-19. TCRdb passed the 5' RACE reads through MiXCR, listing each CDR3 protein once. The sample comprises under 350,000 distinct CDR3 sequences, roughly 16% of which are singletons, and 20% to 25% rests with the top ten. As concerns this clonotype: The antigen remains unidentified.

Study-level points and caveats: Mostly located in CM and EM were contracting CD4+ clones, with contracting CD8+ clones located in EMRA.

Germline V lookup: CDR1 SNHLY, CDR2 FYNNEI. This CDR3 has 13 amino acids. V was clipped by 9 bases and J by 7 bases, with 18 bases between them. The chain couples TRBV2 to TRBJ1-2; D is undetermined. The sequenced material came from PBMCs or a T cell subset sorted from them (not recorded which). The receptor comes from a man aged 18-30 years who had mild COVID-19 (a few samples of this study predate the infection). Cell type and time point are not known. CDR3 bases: TGTGCCAGAACTCCCTTGATTGAGGCTGGCTACACCTTC. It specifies CARTPLIEAGYTF.